The 6 T cell receptor beta chains below were found in one sample sequenced in a study of T cell responses to AZD1222 COVID-19 vaccine. Libraries were prepared by immunoSEQ multiplex PCR; TCRdb keeps only in-frame clonotypes and omits some of them. This sample carries around 270,000 clones, 85% to 95% of them seen once, and the ten largest clones take around 0.58%. The sequenced sample was peripheral blood, obtained 28 days after the second AZD1222 dose. These receptor sequences come from an adult who received the AZD1222 COVID-19 vaccine.

The chain combines TRBV28 with TRBJ2-1; D ambiguous. The CDR3 extends over 12 amino acids. The V gene's germline CDR1 is MDHEN and CDR2 SYDVKM. The ends were cut back, 6 bases at V and 8 bases at J, with 11 bases in the middle. Here the CDR3 reads CASRTLIDEQFF. CDR3 sequence (DNA): TGTGCCAGCAGGACTTTGATAGATGAGCAGTTCTTC.

The genes are TRBV9 and TRBJ1-3; the match to TRBD1 covers 7 bases. V trimming: 3 bases; J trimming: 7 bases; junction bases outside the gene matches: 4. Germline CDR1 reads SGDLS; CDR2 reads YYNGEE. The length of the CDR3 is 13 residues. For the CDR3, the DNA is TGTGCCAGCAGCGCGGGACAGTACAACACCATATATTTT. This gives the protein CASSAGQYNTIYF.

The chain has TRBV28 and TRBJ1-3; D is undetermined. The CDR3 covers 15 residues. Trimming stripped 6 bases from V and 0 bases from J, with 12 bases between. Germline V gene data show CDR1 as MDHEN and CDR2 as SYDVKM. The CDR3, as DNA: TGTGCCAGCAGGACCGGACCCGTCTCTGGAAACACCATATATTTT. This sequence encodes CASRTGPVSGNTIYF.

This chain connects TRBV2 to TRBJ2-7; D may match TRBD1 or TRBD2 (5 bases each). This CDR3 is built from 15 residues. Germline V gene lookup returns CDR1 SNHLY and CDR2 FYNNEI. The V gene lost 7 bases and the J gene lost 0 bases, with 16 bases spanning the gap. CDR3: CASITQPGRSYEQYF. CDR3 in DNA: TGTGCCAGCATTACACAACCGGGACGCTCCTACGAGCAGTACTTC.

The gene calls are TRBV5-4 and TRBJ2-2; TRBD2 matches at 7 bases. Looked up from germline, CDR1 is SGHNT and CDR2 is YYREEE (reference sequence). The V gene end was trimmed by 2 bases and the J gene end by 2 bases; junction bases not matched to a gene: 3. This CDR3 contains 15 residues. The CDR3 reads CASSLGGGNTGELFF. Written as DNA, the CDR3 is TGTGCCAGCAGCTTAGGCGGGGGTAACACCGGGGAGCTGTTTTTT.

J is TRBJ2-3 and V is TRBV2; perhaps TRBD2 as D (5 bases). V was pared by 7 bases and J by 1 base, with 15 bases between. CDR3 length: 15 residues. Germline lookup yields CDR1 SNHLY and CDR2 FYNNEI. The CDR3 region has the DNA TGTGCCAGCAACCTCCTAGCACTAGGCACAGATACGCAGTATTTT. Translated, it gives CASNLLALGTDTQYF.